This TCR beta chain emerged from a study of TET2 disruption in CD19-targeted CAR T cells (dated by TCRdb to 2017 to 2018). Context from the whole study: The number of samples was determined by the original clinical trial design and by which samples were available, and no additional inclusion criteria were applied.

The germline V gene gives CDR1 as SNHLY and CDR2 as FYNNEI. The CDR3 covers 15 residues, taking in both the cysteine and the phenylalanine. Part of the CDR3 DNA is given, 36 bases translated from base 1. Overall results and qualifications from the work: The conclusions drawn about the patient's CAR T cells were based on extensive analysis of just one subject.

With respect to this clone: The clone's antigen remains unknown. Read coverage stops 3 residues before the CDR3 terminus; the germline J gene supplies the remainder.

The sample's treatment or condition label, in plain terms: autologous CTL019 cells: CD19 CAR with 4-1BB and CD3 zeta domains. TCR zeta and 4-1BB costimulatory signaling domains were built into the CD19 CAR. Leukapheresis was used to collect T cells from peripheral blood for manufacturing CTL019. The DNeasy Blood and Tissue Kit was used to extract genomic DNA from pre-infusion T cells, peripheral blood, or sorted post-infusion T cells. TCR beta chain deep sequencing was performed with the immunoSEQ assay. The authors' analysis ran thus. Only productive TCR beta rearrangements were used to compute clonotype frequencies. What TCRdb holds here is the immuneACCESS table cut down to in-frame rearrangements. Part of the clones is not present; checked against another copy, under half of the missing clones reflect an unresolved V gene, and the others are unexplained. The V and J calls and clone size are taken from that table; D and trimming were inferred from the DNA. The sample table gives under 30,000 clones. The ten top clones hold more than 1.5% of the sample.

The chain uses TRBV2 and TRBJ1-1; no D segment can be confidently identified. The receptor was isolated from a man aged 70 or older with chronic lymphocytic leukemia. Sample: CD8- CAR+ T cells sorted from cultured blood T cells, taken for CD19 CAR T cell therapy. The cell subset or site label on this specimen signifies: CD8-negative CAR-positive T cells from the infusion product. This receptor has the CDR3 CASSDTPGSKNIAFF. The sequenced CDR3 bases are TGTGCCAGCAGTGATACGCCGGGTTCCAAAAACATT. With the rest looked up from the reference TRBV2 and TRBJ1-1 genes rather than sequenced, the full variable domain is EPEVTQTPSHQVTQMGQEVILRCVPISNHLYFYWYRQILGQKVEFLVSFYNNEISEKSEIFDDQFSVERPDGSNFTLKIRSTKLEDSAMYFCASSDTPGSKNIAFFGQGTRLTVV.